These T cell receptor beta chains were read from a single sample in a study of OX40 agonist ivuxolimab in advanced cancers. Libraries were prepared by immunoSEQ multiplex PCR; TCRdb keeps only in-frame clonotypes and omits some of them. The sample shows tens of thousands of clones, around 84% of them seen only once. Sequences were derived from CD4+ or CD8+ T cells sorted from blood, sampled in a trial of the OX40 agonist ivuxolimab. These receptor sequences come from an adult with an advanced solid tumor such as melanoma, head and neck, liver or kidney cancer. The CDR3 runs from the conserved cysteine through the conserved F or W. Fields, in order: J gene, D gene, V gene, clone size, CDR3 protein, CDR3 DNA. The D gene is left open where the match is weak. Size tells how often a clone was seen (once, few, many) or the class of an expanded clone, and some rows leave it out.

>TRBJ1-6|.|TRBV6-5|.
CASSYHREAPLHF
TGTGCCAGCAGTTATCACAGGGAGGCACCCCTCCACTTT
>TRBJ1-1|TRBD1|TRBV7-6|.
CASSLAQRTGRDTEAFF
TGTGCCAGCAGCTTAGCCCAGAGGACAGGGAGGGACACTGAAGCTTTCTTT
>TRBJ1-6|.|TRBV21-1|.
CASSEYQGGVGSPLHF
TGTGCCAGCAGCGAGTATCAGGGGGGGGTTGGTTCACCCCTCCACTTT
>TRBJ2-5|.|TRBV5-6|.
CASSLGIQETQYF
TGTGCCAGCAGCTTGGGGATCCAAGAGACCCAGTACTTC
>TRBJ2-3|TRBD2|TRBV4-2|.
CASSRSLAGVADTQYF
TGTGCCAGCAGCCGTTCACTAGCGGGAGTGGCAGATACGCAGTATTTT
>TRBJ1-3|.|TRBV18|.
CASSRSTENTIYF
TGTGCCAGCTCACGGAGTACCGAGAACACCATATATTTT
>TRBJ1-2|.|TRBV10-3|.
CAIRDSNNYGYTF
TGTGCCATCAGGGACAGTAACAACTATGGCTACACCTTC
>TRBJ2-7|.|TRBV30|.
CAWRGIGLYEQYF
TGTGCCTGGAGGGGCATAGGACTCTACGAGCAGTACTTC
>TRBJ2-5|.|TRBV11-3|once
CASSLGLGGGIETQYF
TGTGCCAGCAGCTTAGGGTTAGGTGGCGGCATCGAGACCCAGTACTTC
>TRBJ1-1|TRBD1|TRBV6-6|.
CASSYVGTGAEAFF
TGTGCCAGCAGTTACGTCGGGACAGGGGCTGAAGCTTTCTTT
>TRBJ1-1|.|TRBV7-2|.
CASSLDGPRNTEAFF
TGTGCCAGCAGCTTAGACGGACCTAGGAACACTGAAGCTTTCTTT
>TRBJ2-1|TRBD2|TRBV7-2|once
CASSSTGTSGYNEQFF
TGTGCCAGCAGCAGTACCGGGACTAGCGGATACAATGAGCAGTTCTTC
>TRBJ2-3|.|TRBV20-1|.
CSASSRDTQYF
TGCAGTGCTAGCTCCCGGGATACGCAGTATTTT
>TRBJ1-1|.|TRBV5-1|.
CASRIRGDAEAFF
TGCGCCAGCAGGATAAGGGGAGACGCTGAAGCTTTCTTT
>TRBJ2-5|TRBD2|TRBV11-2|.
CASSFTSGSGLETQYF
TGTGCCAGCAGTTTCACTAGCGGGAGCGGGCTAGAGACCCAGTACTTC
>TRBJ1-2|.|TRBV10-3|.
CAMYGGQGGYTF
TGTGCCATGTATGGGGGCCAGGGTGGCTACACCTTC
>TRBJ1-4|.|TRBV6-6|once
CASSYPQNNEKLFF
TGTGCCAGCAGTTACCCACAGAATAATGAAAAACTGTTTTTT
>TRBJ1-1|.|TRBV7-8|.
CASSLAGTMNTEAFF
TGTGCCAGCAGCTTAGCGGGGACCATGAACACTGAAGCTTTCTTT
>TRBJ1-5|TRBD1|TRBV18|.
CASSATGGSENQPQHF
TGTGCCAGCTCAGCGACAGGGGGTAGCGAAAATCAGCCCCAGCATTTT
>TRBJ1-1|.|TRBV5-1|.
CASSLEAGYTEAFF
TGCGCCAGCAGCCTCGAGGCAGGATACACTGAAGCTTTCTTT
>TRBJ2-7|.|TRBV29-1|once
CSFSGFTYEQYF
TGCAGCTTCTCAGGGTTTACCTACGAGCAGTACTTC
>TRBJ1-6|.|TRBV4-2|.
CASSQYTNSPLHF
TGTGCCAGCAGCCAATACACTAATTCACCCCTCCACTTT
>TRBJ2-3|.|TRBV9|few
CASSVVGRATDTQYF
TGTGCCAGCAGCGTAGTCGGCAGGGCGACAGATACGCAGTATTTT
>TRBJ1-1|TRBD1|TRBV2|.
CASSLAQGAGGNTEAFF
TGTGCCAGCAGTTTGGCACAGGGGGCAGGGGGAAACACTGAAGCTTTCTTT
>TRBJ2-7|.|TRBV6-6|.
CASSYAREYEQYF
TGTGCCAGCAGCTACGCCAGGGAGTACGAGCAGTACTTC
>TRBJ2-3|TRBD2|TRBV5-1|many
CASSLEAGGTTDTQYF
TGCGCCAGCAGCTTGGAGGCGGGGGGAACCACAGATACGCAGTATTTT
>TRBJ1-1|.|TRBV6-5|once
CASSPLDGRRTEAFF
TGTGCCAGCAGTCCCCTTGACGGGAGGCGCACTGAAGCTTTCTTT
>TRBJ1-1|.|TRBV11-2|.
CASSFNTEAFF
TGTGCCAGCAGCTTTAACACTGAAGCTTTCTTT
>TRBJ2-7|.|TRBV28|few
CATRSYEQYF
TGTGCCACCCGATCGTACGAGCAGTACTTC
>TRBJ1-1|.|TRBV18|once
CASSPQGEAGTEAFF
TGTGCCAGCTCACCACAGGGCGAAGCGGGAACTGAAGCTTTCTTT
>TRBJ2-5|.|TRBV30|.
CAWERDRRQETQYF
TGTGCCTGGGAGCGGGACAGGAGACAAGAGACCCAGTACTTC
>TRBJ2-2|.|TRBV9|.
CASSVGVRASAKTGELFF
TGTGCCAGCAGCGTAGGTGTTAGGGCTAGCGCGAAAACCGGGGAGCTGTTTTTT
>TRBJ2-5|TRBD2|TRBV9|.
CASSSAGSGGAGETQYF
TGTGCCAGCAGCTCCGCGGGTAGCGGGGGGGCCGGAGAGACCCAGTACTTC
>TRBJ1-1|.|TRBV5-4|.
CASSLRGDAFF
TGTGCCAGCAGCTTGAGGGGGGACGCTTTCTTT
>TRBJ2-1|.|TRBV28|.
CASSLLMNEQFF
TGTGCCAGCAGTTTATTGATGAATGAGCAGTTCTTC
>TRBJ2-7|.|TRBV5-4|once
CASSLAGQGNRREQYF
TGTGCCAGCAGCCTAGCGGGACAGGGTAATCGTAGGGAGCAGTACTTC
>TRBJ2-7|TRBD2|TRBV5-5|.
CASSFGSSGKYEQYF
TGTGCCAGCAGCTTTGGGTCTAGCGGGAAGTACGAGCAGTACTTC
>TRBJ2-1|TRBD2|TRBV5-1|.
CASSLARREKGQFF
TGCGCCAGCAGCTTGGCGAGGCGGGAGAAGGGGCAGTTCTTC
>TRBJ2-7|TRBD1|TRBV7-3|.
CASSLGTGPYEQYF
TGTGCCAGCAGCTTAGGGACAGGACCCTACGAGCAGTACTTC
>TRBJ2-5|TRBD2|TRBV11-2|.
CASSYRLAGGETQYF
TGTGCCAGCAGCTACCGACTAGCGGGGGGAGAGACCCAGTACTTC
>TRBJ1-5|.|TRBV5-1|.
CASRKDVGHQPQHF
TGCGCCAGCAGAAAGGACGTCGGCCATCAGCCCCAGCATTTT
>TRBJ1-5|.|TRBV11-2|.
CASSSDGPSNQPQHF
TGTGCCAGCAGCTCGGACGGCCCGAGCAATCAGCCCCAGCATTTT
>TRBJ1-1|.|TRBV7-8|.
CASSLGLAATAFF
TGTGCCAGCAGCTTAGGACTGGCCGCCACAGCTTTCTTT
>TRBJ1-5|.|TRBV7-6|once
CASSLGSGVNQPQHF
TGTGCCAGCAGCTTAGGTTCGGGAGTCAATCAGCCCCAGCATTTT
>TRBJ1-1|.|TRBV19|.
CASSMGPRSKVTLNTEAFF
TGTGCCAGTAGTATGGGTCCCAGGAGTAAGGTTACCCTGAACACTGAAGCTTTCTTT
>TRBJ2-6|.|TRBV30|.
CAGRKAGANVLTF
TGTGCCGGTAGAAAGGCTGGGGCCAACGTCCTGACTTTC
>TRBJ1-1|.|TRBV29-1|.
CSVEGSKNTEAFF
TGCAGCGTTGAGGGCAGCAAGAACACTGAAGCTTTCTTT
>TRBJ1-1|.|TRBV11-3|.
CASSLENPGRNTEAFF
TGTGCCAGCAGCTTAGAAAACCCCGGCAGGAACACTGAAGCTTTCTTT
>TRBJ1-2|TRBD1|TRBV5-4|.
CASSSKTGGAYGYTF
TGTGCCAGCAGCTCAAAGACAGGGGGCGCCTATGGCTACACCTTC
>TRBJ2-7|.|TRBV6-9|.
CASSYPETHAYEQYF
TGTGCCAGCAGTTACCCAGAGACGCACGCCTACGAGCAGTACTTC
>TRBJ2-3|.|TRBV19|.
CASSTGDTQYF
TGTGCCAGCTCAACGGGGGATACGCAGTATTTT
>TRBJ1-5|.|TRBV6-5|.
CASSWGSNQPQHF
TGTGCCAGCAGTTGGGGTAGCAATCAGCCCCAGCATTTT
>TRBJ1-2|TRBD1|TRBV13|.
CASSRQGAGGYTF
TGTGCCAGCAGCCGACAGGGGGCTGGTGGCTACACCTTC
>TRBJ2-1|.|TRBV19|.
CASSRGSYNEQFF
TGTGCCAGTAGTAGGGGCTCCTACAATGAGCAGTTCTTC
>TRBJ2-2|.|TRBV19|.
CASRNLGESNTGELFF
TGTGCCAGTAGAAACCTGGGGGAATCGAACACCGGGGAGCTGTTTTTT
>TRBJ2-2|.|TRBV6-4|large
CASSENESGELFF
TGTGCCAGCAGTGAAAATGAGTCCGGGGAGCTGTTTTTT
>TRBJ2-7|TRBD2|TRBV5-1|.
CASSLATGTSVTFYEQYF
TGCGCCAGCAGCTTGGCCACCGGGACTAGCGTAACCTTCTACGAGCAGTACTTC